This passage covers 8 T cell receptor beta chains from one sample sequenced in a study of regulatory T cells in long-lasting Graves disease. Noted time point: newly diagnosed GD, antithyroid drugs for less than 3 months. Following extraction of RNA from PBMCs, that RNA was used to make the TCR library. Researchers made TCR beta libraries by using iRepertoire HTBI primers and running Arm-PCR on CDR3 regions. TCRdb reprocessed the multiplex PCR reads with MiXCR, giving one entry per CDR3 protein. Found here are roughly 500,000 distinct CDR3 sequences, roughly 14% of them singletons; the top ten hold roughly 10%. The same sample was also studied in work on T cells in Graves' hyperthyroidism and ophthalmopathy.

This sample comprised peripheral blood mononuclear cells (PBMCs), obtained at new diagnosis, from a patient treated with antithyroid drugs. Receptors originate from a man under 40 with Graves disease.

This clonotype was detected only a few times. A much larger clone is a single base away; this may be a read error. The chain couples TRBV7-9 to TRBJ2-4, with D unclear. The germline gives CDR1 SEHNR, CDR2 FQNEAQ (reference sequence). The CDR3 contains 14 residues. The germline V and J ends were trimmed by 5 bases and 0 bases, with 8 bases remaining between them. The DNA of the CDR3 is TGTGCCAGCAGCCCCCGGATAGCCAAAAACATTCAGTACTTC. Amino acids: CASSPRIAKNIQYF.

This clonotype was seen at least ten times. The V gene is TRBV27, the J gene TRBJ2-1; a weak D match, TRBD2 (5 bases). The CDR3 runs 23 residues. With 0 bases removed from V and 7 bases from J, the gap between germline ends came to 37 bases. From germline, CDR1 is MNHEY and CDR2 SMNVEV (reference sequence). Here the CDR3 reads CASSLSTSPLPRQHDSGVNEQFF. CDR3 nucleotides: TGTGCCAGCAGTTTATCTACCTCCCCCCTCCCTCGCCAACACGACTCCGGGGTTAATGAGCAGTTCTTC.

This clonotype appeared many times. This chain joins TRBV20-1 and TRBJ2-3, with D perhaps being TRBD1 or TRBD2 (6 bases each). The CDR3 is 15 amino acids. Germline CDR1 is DFQATT and CDR2 is SNEGSKA (reference sequence). The ends were cut back, 5 bases at V and 2 bases at J, with 17 bases in the middle. DNA for the CDR3: TGCAGTGCTCCTGAGGGGGGAGCCCTCACAGATACGCAGTATTTT. Protein product: CSAPEGGALTDTQYF.

At least ten counts were recorded for this clonotype. The V gene is TRBV6-1, the J gene TRBJ2-2; TRBD2 matches at 8 bases. CDR3 size: 14 residues. The ends lost 10 bases at V and 4 bases at J; junction bases unmatched: 8. The V gene's germline CDR1 is MNHNS and CDR2 SASEGT. The DNA of the CDR3 is TGTGCCATCGCAGCGGGAGACCTCACCGGGGAGCTGTTTTTT. Its protein product is CAIAAGDLTGELFF.

This clonotype came up many times. The chain is built from TRBV11-1 and TRBJ2-1; possible D gene TRBD2, 6 bases. This CDR3 spans 15 amino acids. The germline V gene encodes CDR1 SGHAT and CDR2 FQDESV (reference sequence). Trimming cost V 7 bases and J 10 bases, with 23 bases left between them. The CDR3 protein is CASTPAGRYQGEQFF. The CDR3 DNA is TGTGCCAGCACCCCGGCGGGGAGGTATCAGGGCGAGCAGTTCTTC.

The chain combines TRBV11-2 with TRBJ2-7; 11 nucleotides agree with TRBD2. CDR1 SGHAT and CDR2 FQNNGV come from the germline V gene. J was trimmed by 7 bases and V by 5 bases; bases with no gene match: 16. The CDR3 is 17 residues long. For the CDR3, the DNA is TGTGCCAGCAGCGTGACTAGCGGGACCTTACGGTACAATGAGCAGTACTTC. Protein sequence: CASSVTSGTLRYNEQYF. The full variable domain, in which reference TRBV11-2 and TRBJ2-7 provide the parts outside the CDR3, is EAGVAQSPRYKIIEKRQSVAFWCNPISGHATLYWYQQILGQGPKLLIQFQNNGVVDDSQLPKDRFSAERLKGVDSTLKIQPAKLEDSAVYLCASSVTSGTLRYNEQYFGPGTRLTVT.

This clonotype was observed at least ten times. The chain is built from TRBV5-6 and TRBJ2-1; TRBD2 might be the D (6 bases). V shed 2 bases and J shed 2 bases, with 17 bases lying between them. Germline-derived CDR1 and CDR2 are SGHDT and YYEEEE. This CDR3 region has 17 residues. CDR3 in amino acids: CASSFGGGGNAYNEQFF. The CDR3 nucleotides are TGTGCCAGCAGCTTTGGGGGTGGCGGGAACGCCTACAATGAGCAGTTCTTC.

Only a few counts were recorded for this clonotype. This likely came from a read error, as a far larger clone is one base away. This is likely a read error, given that the CDR3 carries no conserved phenylalanine or tryptophan at its end. The rearrangement joins TRBV2 to TRBJ2-7, with a tentative D call TRBD1 (6 bases). V lost 10 bases and J lost 5, with 21 bases in between. This CDR3 has 14 residues. Germline assignment: CDR1 SNHLY and CDR2 FYNNEI. The CDR3 protein is CAIGVTGTSNEQYS. The CDR3, as DNA: TGTGCCATCGGGGTTACAGGGACCTCAAACGAGCAGTACTCC.